The clone carrying this T cell receptor (beta chain) was detected a few times. This sample stems from a study of T cell responses to AZD1222 COVID-19 vaccine. Here immunoSEQ multiplex PCR was the method, and the copy in TCRdb shows in-frame clones only, minus some. The sample records roughly 120,000 clones, roughly 90% being singletons. This clonotype originated in an adult in good health. This specimen was peripheral blood, taken on day 0 of AZD1222 vaccination.

In DNA form, the CDR3 reads TGTGCCAGCAGCAGAGGGCCGACAGGGTATAGCAATCAGCCCCAGCATTTT. It codes for CASSRGPTGYSNQPQHF. This rearrangement joins TRBV5-6 to TRBJ1-5, with 7 bases lining up with TRBD1. CDR1 is SGHDT, CDR2 YYEEEE, per germline. The CDR3 has 17 residues. The trim removed 4 bases at V and 0 bases at J, leaving 10 bases unmatched.